The 16 T cell receptor beta chains listed next were all sequenced from one sample in a study of OX40 agonist ivuxolimab in advanced cancers. The assay was immunoSEQ multiplex PCR, and TCRdb's table has in-frame clones only and misses some. This table has approximately 100,000 clones, 84% appearing once. The sequencing here drew on CD4+ or CD8+ T cells sorted from blood, taken in a trial of the OX40 agonist ivuxolimab. The receptors were sampled from an adult with an advanced solid tumor such as melanoma, head and neck, liver or kidney cancer.

This chain links TRBV10-3 with TRBJ2-5; TRBD2 agrees at 9 bases. Trimming took 8 bases from V and 5 from J; bases not matched to a gene: 6. CDR3 length: 13 amino acids. Germline assignment: CDR1 ENHRY and CDR2 SYGVKD. This CDR3 reads CAIRTAGGETQYF. CDR3 sequence (DNA): TGTGCCATCCGGACAGCGGGAGGCGAGACCCAGTACTTC.

The V and J genes are TRBV5-6 and TRBJ1-1; possible D gene TRBD1, 5 bases. This CDR3 spans 13 amino acids. The V gene's germline CDR1 is SGHDT and CDR2 YYEEEE. V was trimmed by 2 bases and J by 1 base, leaving 6 bases between them. CDR3 amino acids: CASSFTGNTEAFF. CDR3 sequence (DNA): TGTGCCAGCAGCTTCACAGGGAACACTGAAGCTTTCTTT.

The chain uses TRBV18 and TRBJ1-1; no firm D call. The CDR3 totals 14 residues. Trimming left V 6 bases short and J 1 base short, with 12 bases between. Germline CDR1 and CDR2: KGHSH and LQKENI. CDR3 residues: CASSPSRSNTEAFF. CDR3 sequence (DNA): TGTGCCAGCTCCCCATCTCGCTCGAACACTGAAGCTTTCTTT.

CDR3 amino acids: CASSLQAHQETQYF. For the CDR3, the DNA is TGTGCCAGCAGTCTCCAAGCCCACCAAGAGACCCAGTACTTC. V usage is TRBV7-3 and J usage is TRBJ2-5; D not resolved. V was pared by 6 bases and J by 0 bases, with 11 bases between. Per germline, CDR1 SGHTA and CDR2 FQGTGA. This CDR3 is built from 14 residues.

This clone was seen once. The rearrangement uses TRBV6-5 and TRBJ1-2; D gene ambiguous. Germline V lookup: CDR1 MNHEY, CDR2 SVGAGI. The ends were cut back, 8 bases at V and 2 bases at J, with 15 bases in the middle. CDR3 length equals 14 residues. The CDR3 here is CASSPLIENYGYTF. For the CDR3, the DNA is TGTGCCAGCTCTCCGCTCATAGAAAACTATGGCTACACCTTC.

V usage is TRBV18 and J usage is TRBJ1-1; D gene ambiguous. The germline CDR1 and CDR2 sequences are KGHSH and LQKENI. Between the trimmed V and J ends, which lost 6 bases and 3 bases, there was a span of 5 bases. The length of the CDR3 is 11 residues. The CDR3 spells CASSRYTEAFF. CDR3 DNA: TGTGCCAGCTCCCGATACACTGAAGCTTTCTTT.

The chain links TRBV6-6 to TRBJ2-2, with TRBD1 identical over 9 bases. In germline, CDR1 is MNHNY, CDR2 SVGAGI (reference sequence). The CDR3 runs to 15 residues. Losses at the gene ends were 10 bases for V and 4 bases for J; bases not matched to a gene: 10. The CDR3 nucleotides read TGTGCCACTATCATTGGACAGGGGAGCACCGGGGAGCTGTTTTTT. Its translation is CATIIGQGSTGELFF.

V is TRBV5-6 and J is TRBJ2-7; perhaps D is TRBD1 or TRBD2 (5 bases each). Trimming cost V 2 bases and J 9 bases, with 15 bases left between them. This CDR3 has 13 amino acids. In germline, CDR1 is SGHDT, CDR2 YYEEEE. CDR3 DNA: TGTGCCAGCAGCTTCGGGGCTGAGTATGGGCAGTACTTC. Amino acid sequence: CASSFGAEYGQYF. The entire variable domain, with the rest obtained from reference TRBV5-6 and TRBJ2-7, is as follows: DAGVTQSPTHLIKTRGQQVTLRCSPKSGHDTVSWYQQALGQGPQFIFQYYEEEERQRGNFPDRFSGHQFPNYSSELNVNALLLGDSALYLCASSFGAEYGQYFGPGTRLTVT.

This clone was seen once. The chain has TRBV9 and TRBJ1-4; TRBD1 matches 9 bases. J gave up 2 bases and V 3 bases, and 5 bases lay outside the gene matches. This CDR3 has 16 residues. CDR1 SGDLS and CDR2 YYNGEE come from the germline V gene. The CDR3 coding sequence is TGTGCCAGCAGCGCCCGACAGGGGGGCACTAATGAAAAACTGTTTTTT. Translation gives CASSARQGGTNEKLFF.

This clone was seen ten or more times. The V and J genes are TRBV5-5 and TRBJ1-5; D not certain. The ends were cut back, 4 bases at V and 1 base at J, with 9 bases in the middle. This CDR3 contains 14 residues. CDR1 SGHKS and CDR2 YYEKEE come from the germline V gene (reference sequence). CDR3 nucleotide sequence: TGTGCCAGCAGCGCGCCGGGCAGCAATCAGCCCCAGCATTTT. It codes for CASSAPGSNQPQHF.

The rearrangement joins TRBV19 to TRBJ2-1; 8 nucleotides line up with TRBD1. The CDR3 runs 15 residues. J lost 2 bases, V lost 3 bases, and 3 bases had no gene match. Germline loops: CDR1 LNHDA, CDR2 SQIVND (reference sequence). CDR3 region: CASSMSQGAYNEQFF. The CDR3 DNA is TGTGCCAGTAGTATGTCACAGGGGGCCTACAATGAGCAGTTCTTC.

This clone was detected only a few times. The rearrangement uses TRBV19 and TRBJ1-4, with D tentatively TRBD1 (5 bases). CDR1 and CDR2 (germline): LNHDA, SQIVND (reference sequence). The CDR3 runs to 16 residues. V was shortened by 0 bases and J by 5 bases, with 13 bases between the two germline ends. The CDR3 here is CASSIERGRGNEKLFF. The CDR3 DNA sequence: TGTGCCAGTAGTATAGAGCGGGGCCGGGGGAATGAAAAACTGTTTTTT.

The CDR3 sequence: CASSSTPGQGREQYF. In nucleotides, the CDR3 is TGCGCCAGCAGCTCCACCCCGGGACAGGGGAGAGAGCAGTACTTC. The gene calls are TRBV5-1 and TRBJ2-7, with TRBD1 identical over 10 bases. V shed 3 bases, J shed 7 bases, and the junction held 10 bases outside the gene matches. The CDR3 runs to 15 residues. The V gene's germline CDR1 is SGHRS and CDR2 YFSETQ.

The rearrangement uses TRBV5-1 and TRBJ1-5, with unresolved D. The CDR3 runs to 16 residues. The germline gives CDR1 SGHRS, CDR2 YFSETQ. V was trimmed by 2 bases and J by 0 bases, leaving 12 bases between them. The CDR3 sequence: CASSFGGYDSNQPQHF. CDR3 nucleotides: TGCGCCAGCAGCTTTGGAGGGTACGATAGCAATCAGCCCCAGCATTTT.

The chain has TRBV9 and TRBJ2-7; D assignment may be TRBD1 or TRBD2 (5 bases each). V was pared by 0 bases and J by 6 bases, with 10 bases between. Looked up from germline, CDR1 is SGDLS and CDR2 is YYNGEE. CDR3 length: 13 residues. The CDR3 sequence is CASSVAGAGEQYF. CDR3 nucleotide sequence: TGTGCCAGCAGCGTAGCCGGGGCGGGCGAGCAGTACTTC.

The chain is built from TRBV29-1 and TRBJ1-3; D is uncertain. Germline CDR1 reads SQVTM; CDR2 reads ANQGSEA. The V end was cut by 5 bases, the J end by 0 bases, with 11 bases between. The CDR3 contains 14 residues. CDR3 sequence: CSVQTDTSGNTIYF. CDR3 DNA: TGCAGCGTTCAGACCGACACCTCTGGAAACACCATATATTTT.